These 25 T cell receptor beta chains share one sample of origin, sequenced in a study of cytomegalovirus exposure and HLA in healthy donors. The PCR contained 60 Vbeta and 13 Jbeta primers. The repertoire was sequenced with immunoSEQ multiplex PCR; TCRdb's copy has only in-frame clones and lacks some. The sample shows about 200,000 clones, 75% to 80% of them seen only once. Sequenced sample: PBMCs. These receptors were obtained from a woman aged 25 to 39 in good health and CMV-seropositive.

The chain links TRBV28 to TRBJ2-1, with 8 bases aligning to TRBD1. The V segment lost 5 bases and the J segment 5 bases; nucleotides outside the gene matches: 5. The germline gives CDR1 MDHEN, CDR2 SYDVKM. The CDR3 spans 14 residues. The CDR3 coding sequence is TGTGCCAGCAGTCAGACAGGGGCGAACAATGAGCAGTTCTTC. Protein: CASSQTGANNEQFF.

The CDR3 nucleotides are TGTGCCAGCAGTGACGACAGGGAAATTTATCAGCCCCAGCATTTT. Protein product: CASSDDREIYQPQHF. This chain uses TRBV28 with TRBJ1-5, with 7 bases aligning to TRBD1. Trimming took 5 bases from V and 5 from J; bases not matched to a gene: 9. The germline CDR1 and CDR2 sequences are MDHEN and SYDVKM. This CDR3 has 15 residues.

The rearrangement uses TRBV10-3 and TRBJ1-4; D may be TRBD1 (6 bases). From germline, CDR1 is ENHRY and CDR2 SYGVKD. Trimming removed 3 bases from V and 6 bases from J, with 14 bases in between. There are 15 residues in the CDR3. This chain's CDR3 is CAISDAGGADEKLFF. Here the CDR3 DNA reads TGTGCCATCAGTGACGCGGGGGGGGCAGATGAAAAACTGTTTTTT.

J is TRBJ1-5 and V is TRBV28; D might be TRBD1 (6 bases). Germline CDR1 and CDR2: MDHEN and SYDVKM. Deletions cut 4 bases from V and 0 bases from J, with 16 bases between. The CDR3 consists of 17 residues. CDR3 in amino acids: CASSWVPTGNSNQPQHF. DNA of the CDR3: TGTGCCAGCAGTTGGGTTCCGACAGGCAATAGCAATCAGCCCCAGCATTTT.

The chain uses TRBV7-6 and TRBJ2-7; 7 bases agree with TRBD2. The length of the CDR3 is 13 residues. Germline V gene lookup returns CDR1 SGHVS and CDR2 FNYEAQ. After removal of 1 base from V and 4 bases from J, the junction contained 1 base not matched to a gene. For the CDR3, the DNA is TGTGCCAGCAGCTTAGGGGGAGGGTACGAGCAGTACTTC. Translated: CASSLGGGYEQYF.

The chain couples TRBV7-9 to TRBJ1-4, with TRBD1 matching 7 bases. This CDR3 region has 14 residues. Germline loops: CDR1 SEHNR, CDR2 FQNEAQ (reference sequence). V was clipped by 3 bases and J by 5 bases; unmatched bases: 3. CDR3 DNA: TGTGCCAGCAGCTTGGGGACAGTGAATGAAAAACTGTTTTTT. Its protein product is CASSLGTVNEKLFF.

This chain connects TRBV7-8 to TRBJ2-1, with a possible D match to TRBD2 (7 bases). Trimming took 3 bases from V and 5 from J, leaving 23 bases between them. Germline V CDR1 and CDR2: SGHVS, FQNEAQ. This CDR3 is 18 amino acids long. The CDR3 region is CASSLGAGVAGTHNEQFF. DNA of the CDR3: TGTGCCAGCAGCTTGGGGGCTGGGGTAGCGGGCACCCACAATGAGCAGTTCTTC.

This clone was counted between two and nine times. The chain recombines TRBV30 with TRBJ1-1, with D perhaps TRBD1 (5 bases). Per germline, CDR1 GTSNPN and CDR2 SVGIG (reference sequence). The CDR3 loop spans 15 amino acids. Trimming took 6 bases from V and 1 from J, leaving 18 bases between them. The CDR3 protein is CACSGGTRANTEAFF. Here the CDR3 DNA reads TGTGCCTGCTCCGGGGGGACTCGGGCGAACACTGAAGCTTTCTTT.

The CDR3 spells CAWSKGGTGGRNEQFF. The CDR3 region has the DNA TGTGCCTGGAGCAAGGGAGGGACAGGGGGCAGGAATGAGCAGTTCTTC. The genes are TRBV30 and TRBJ2-1, with TRBD1 identical over 12 bases. The CDR3 is 16 amino acids. The trim removed 3 bases at V and 7 bases at J, leaving 10 bases unmatched. Germline CDR1 reads GTSNPN; CDR2 reads SVGIG (reference sequence).

This chain joins TRBV14 and TRBJ2-3; 8 bases align to TRBD2. CDR1 and CDR2 from the germline V gene are SGHDN and FVKESK. Germline trimming cut 3 bases from V and 5 bases from J; bases unmatched to any gene: 16. The CDR3 covers 18 residues. This CDR3 is CASSHRRRGGTRRDTQYF. CDR3 in DNA: TGTGCCAGCAGCCACCGAAGAAGGGGGGGGACTAGACGAGATACGCAGTATTTT.

The chain employs TRBV18 and TRBJ2-7, with D uncertain. Trimming shortened V by 6 bases and J by 5 bases, and 14 bases separated the two germline ends. Germline V gene sequence: CDR1 KGHSH, CDR2 LQKENI. There are 13 residues in the CDR3. CDR3 in amino acids: CASSLGLGNEQYF. CDR3 coding DNA: TGTGCCAGCTCCTTGGGCCTTGGCAACGAGCAGTACTTC.

The chain recombines TRBV6-1 with TRBJ1-1; D possibly corresponds to TRBD1 (6 bases). V lost 6 bases and J 5 bases, leaving 16 bases between the germline ends. The CDR3 is 14 amino acids. Germline CDR1 MNHNS, CDR2 SASEGT. CDR3 protein: CASSPGTLETEAFF. The CDR3 nucleotides read TGTGCCAGCAGCCCCGGGACACTCGAGACTGAAGCTTTCTTT.

The genes are TRBV10-2 and TRBJ2-7; no definite D call. Germline V CDR1 and CDR2: WSHSY, SAAADI. The CDR3 runs to 10 residues. The germline V and J ends were trimmed by 8 bases and 4 bases, with 6 bases remaining between them. CDR3 region: CASGRYEQYF. For the CDR3, the DNA is TGCGCCAGCGGTAGATACGAGCAGTACTTC.

This clone came up once. The V and J genes are TRBV7-9 and TRBJ1-3; D not certain. The V end lost 1 base, the J end lost 0 bases, and 7 bases lay between the germline ends. The CDR3 is made up of 15 amino acids. Germline loops: CDR1 SEHNR, CDR2 FQNEAQ (reference sequence). CDR3: CASSLEGLSGNTIYF. The CDR3 DNA reads TGTGCCAGCAGCTTAGAAGGACTCTCTGGAAACACCATATATTTT.

J is TRBJ2-7 and V is TRBV7-8; D not certain. Germline V gene lookup returns CDR1 SGHVS and CDR2 FQNEAQ. Trimming cost V 7 bases and J 2 bases, with 15 bases left between them. CDR3 size: 14 residues. CDR3 amino acids: CASKPTAATYEQYF. For the CDR3, the DNA is TGTGCCAGCAAGCCAACAGCTGCCACCTACGAGCAGTACTTC.

This chain joins TRBV9 and TRBJ1-1; tentatively, D is TRBD1 (6 bases). The CDR3 length is 15 residues. Germline CDR1 reads SGDLS; CDR2 reads YYNGEE. V was clipped by 3 bases and J by 1 base, with 13 bases between them. In DNA form, the CDR3 reads TGTGCCAGCAGCGCCGGGGGGGCACCGAACACTGAAGCTTTCTTT. This translates into CASSAGGAPNTEAFF.

The chain couples TRBV6-1 to TRBJ1-6; D is undetermined. CDR1 and CDR2 (germline): MNHNS, SASEGT. The CDR3 is 13 amino acids. V lost 8 bases and J lost 7, with 12 bases in between. The CDR3, as DNA: TGTGCCAGCTCGAGGGAACGGAATTCACCCCTCCACTTT. As protein: CASSRERNSPLHF.

The chain recombines TRBV7-2 with TRBJ1-1; the D gene is possibly TRBD1 (6 bases). V gave up 2 bases and J gave up 8 bases, with 9 bases separating them. Germline V gene sequence: CDR1 SGHTA, CDR2 FQGNSA. The CDR3 spans 12 residues. DNA of the CDR3: TGTGCCAGCAGCTTAAGCAGGGGAGAAGCTTTCTTT. This codes for CASSLSRGEAFF.

The chain links TRBV6-1 to TRBJ1-2; TRBD1 might be the D (6 bases). Germline CDR1 and CDR2: MNHNS and SASEGT. V lost 4 bases and J lost 4, with 13 bases in between. CDR3 length: 14 amino acids. CDR3 sequence: CASSGNRAGYGYTF. The CDR3 nucleotides are TGTGCCAGCAGTGGAAACAGGGCGGGCTATGGCTACACCTTC.

The J gene is TRBJ1-2, the V gene TRBV13; 7 bases align to TRBD1. The CDR3 loop spans 17 amino acids. CDR1 and CDR2 (germline): PRHDT, FYEKMQ (reference sequence). V lost 0 bases to trimming and J lost 0 bases; unmatched junction nucleotides: 7. The DNA for the CDR3 is TGTGCCAGCAGCTTAGGGGGGACAGCCGACCCTAACTATGGCTACACCTTC. Translation: CASSLGGTADPNYGYTF.

The chain joins TRBV19 to TRBJ2-2; TRBD2 matches 7 bases. Germline CDR1 is LNHDA and CDR2 is SQIVND (reference sequence). This CDR3 is built from 14 residues. The V segment lost 7 bases and the J segment 5 bases; nucleotides outside the gene matches: 7. The CDR3 DNA sequence: TGTGCCAGTAAGAGCGGGGTGTTTACCGGGGAGCTGTTTTTT. It is translated as CASKSGVFTGELFF.

The CDR3 DNA reads TGTGCCAGCAGACGACAGGCGTCTAGCAATCAGCCCCAGCATTTT. Translated: CASRRQASSNQPQHF. The chain combines TRBV6-5 with TRBJ1-5, with a possible D match to TRBD1 (6 bases). This CDR3 is built from 15 residues. Germline V gene sequence: CDR1 MNHEY, CDR2 SVGAGI. Trimming shortened V by 6 bases and J by 0 bases, and 12 bases separated the two germline ends.

The chain carries TRBV5-4 and TRBJ2-2; 7 bases are shared with TRBD2. Unmatched junction bases numbered 9, after V lost 4 bases and J lost 6 bases. The CDR3 extends over 15 amino acids. Germline CDR1 is SGHNT and CDR2 is YYREEE (reference sequence). The CDR3 region is CASSRKERDPGELFF. The DNA of the CDR3 is TGTGCCAGCAGCCGAAAAGAGCGGGACCCCGGGGAGCTGTTTTTT.

The J gene is TRBJ2-7, the V gene TRBV19; D is possibly TRBD1 (6 bases). The germline V and J ends were trimmed by 3 bases and 0 bases, with 15 bases remaining between them. The CDR3 is 16 residues long. Germline V gene lookup returns CDR1 LNHDA and CDR2 SQIVND (reference sequence). The CDR3 is CASSIGGGRDSYEQYF. The CDR3, as DNA: TGTGCCAGTAGTATTGGGGGCGGTAGGGACTCCTACGAGCAGTACTTC.

J is TRBJ2-5 and V is TRBV7-2; 10 nucleotides match TRBD2. This CDR3 is built from 14 residues. Germline CDR1 reads SGHTA; CDR2 reads FQGNSA. V lost 10 bases to trimming and J lost 5 bases; unmatched junction nucleotides: 10. The CDR3 DNA is TGTGCCACGGGTCGAAGCGGGAGGGCCGAGACCCAGTACTTC. This gives the protein CATGRSGRAETQYF.